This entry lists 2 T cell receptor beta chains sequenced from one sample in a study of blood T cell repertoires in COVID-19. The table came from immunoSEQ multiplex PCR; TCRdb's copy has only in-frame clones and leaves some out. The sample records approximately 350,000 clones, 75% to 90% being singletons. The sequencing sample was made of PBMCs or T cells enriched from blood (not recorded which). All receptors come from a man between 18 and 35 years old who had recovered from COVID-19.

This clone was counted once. The CDR3 sequence is CASIKTGLRGYTF. The CDR3 nucleotides read TGTGCCAGCATCAAAACGGGTCTGAGGGGCTACACCTTC. This chain connects TRBV3-1 (or the pseudogene TRBV3-2) to TRBJ1-2; D call uncertain. The germline V gene has CDR1 LGHDT and CDR2 YNNKEL (reference sequence). The germline V and J ends were trimmed by 7 bases and 8 bases, with 17 bases remaining between them. The CDR3 length is 13 residues.

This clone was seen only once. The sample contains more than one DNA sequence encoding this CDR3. The CDR3 DNA is TGCGCCAGCAGCTTGGACAGGGGGAATGAAAAACTGTTTTTT. It yields the protein CASSLDRGNEKLFF. The chain links TRBV5-1 to TRBJ1-4, with 8 bases fitting TRBD1. The CDR3 spans 14 residues. CDR1 and CDR2 from the germline V gene are SGHRS and YFSETQ. The junction had 0 bases not matched to a gene; V was cut back by 0 bases and J by 5 bases.